This T cell receptor (beta chain) was profiled in a study of breast tumors, draining lymph nodes, adjacent tissues. Note on this clonotype: What it recognizes is unknown. The CDR3 end shows no conserved phenylalanine or tryptophan, and so a read error is likely. It is unclear where the CDR3 begins or ends on the DNA, so no DNA is shown, and the CDR3 is as TCRdb lists it.

Axillary draining lymph nodes of breast cancer patients supplied the node samples. From the multiplex PCR reads, TCRdb called clonotypes with MiXCR, one entry per CDR3 protein. Of some 120,000 distinct CDR3 sequences listed, less than 20% are singletons. The CDR3 is 19 amino acids long, termini counted. Study outcomes and limitations: The data were judged consistent with most tumor T cells coming from lymph node and expanding in tumor.

The sample was axillary lymph node tissue. The clonotype originates from a female donor with breast cancer. Some clones in this sample may be carry-over from other donors' samples. The chain joins TRBV12-3 or TRBV12-4 to TRBJ1-6; TRBD1 is the table's D call and was not checked against the DNA. CDR3 sequence reads: CASSLLGRDRGTYNSPPHS.